These 4 T cell receptor beta chains were sequenced from one sample in a study of T cell responses to AZD1222 COVID-19 vaccine. Some clones are missing from TCRdb's copy, which holds only in-frame ones; the method was immunoSEQ multiplex PCR. The sample carries more than 100,000 clones, about nine tenths recorded once. The material was peripheral blood, obtained 28 days after the second AZD1222 dose. Receptors were obtained from an adult who received the AZD1222 COVID-19 vaccine.

The chain joins TRBV5-1 to TRBJ2-2; D remains unclear. The CDR3 consists of 14 residues. The germline V and J ends were trimmed by 0 bases and 2 bases, with 5 bases remaining between them. Germline-derived CDR1 and CDR2 are SGHRS and YFSETQ. CDR3 sequence: CASSLVLNTGELFF. The DNA for the CDR3 is TGCGCCAGCAGCTTGGTGCTAAACACCGGGGAGCTGTTTTTT. The variable domain in full, completed from reference TRBV5-1 and TRBJ2-2, reads KAGVTQTPRYLIKTRGQQVTLSCSPISGHRSVSWYQQTPGQGLQFLFEYFSETQRNKGNFPGRFSGRQFSNSRSEMNVSTLELGDSALYLCASSLVLNTGELFFGEGSRLTVL.

The J gene is TRBJ2-1, the V gene TRBV19; 9 bases are shared with TRBD2. The CDR3 totals 14 residues. Trimming cost V 3 bases and J 9 bases; bases outside gene matches: 6. Germline V gene lookup returns CDR1 LNHDA and CDR2 SQIVND (reference sequence). The CDR3 spells CASSIGGGAGEQFF. For the CDR3, the DNA is TGTGCCAGTAGTATTGGCGGGGGGGCCGGTGAGCAGTTCTTC.

J is TRBJ1-3 and V is TRBV10-3; a weak D match, TRBD1 (5 bases). V lost 10 bases to trimming and J lost 2 bases, with 12 bases between them. Germline values: CDR1 ENHRY, CDR2 SYGVKD. The length of the CDR3 is 13 residues. For the CDR3, the DNA is TGTGCCACGGTCCAGGGAGCTGGAAACACCATATATTTT. Its protein is CATVQGAGNTIYF.

The rearrangement uses TRBV19 and TRBJ2-3; TRBD2 aligns across 10 bases. Germline V gene data show CDR1 as LNHDA and CDR2 as SQIVND (reference sequence). The CDR3 extends over 17 amino acids. The J segment lost 0 bases and the V segment lost 8 bases, leaving 11 bases of the junction unmatched. The CDR3 loop reads CASARVGLADSTDTQYF. CDR3 coding DNA: TGTGCCAGTGCTAGGGTCGGACTAGCGGATAGCACAGATACGCAGTATTTT.